This TCR beta chain stems from a study of cytomegalovirus exposure and HLA in healthy donors. Study findings and constraints: An analysis that was carried out later associated 15,000 to 20,000 TCR beta sequences with HLA alleles at 0.05 false discovery rate.

As regards this clone: Its target is unknown.

Primers for the PCR totalled 60 Vbeta and 13 Jbeta. TCRdb's copy holds only in-frame clones and misses some; the assay was immunoSEQ multiplex PCR. Of some 120,000 clones in the sample, around 10% were seen once. The TCR sequence derives from a man in his thirties or forties in good health and CMV-seronegative. The sequencing input was PBMCs.

The CDR3 DNA reads as TGTGCCAGCAGCTTAGATGGCGGGAGCTCCTACAATGAGCAGTTCTTC. It is translated as CASSLDGGSSYNEQFF. The chain employs TRBV11-3 and TRBJ2-1, with 7 positions matching TRBD2. CDR1 and CDR2 (germline): SGHNT, YENEEA. The CDR3 is made up of 16 amino acids. V shed 0 bases and J 0 bases; nucleotides not matched to a gene: 2.